A selection of T cell receptor beta chains follows, all from one sample in a study of cytomegalovirus exposure and HLA in healthy donors. The table came from immunoSEQ multiplex PCR; TCRdb's copy has only in-frame clones and leaves some out. The table has around 130,000 clones, about 63% seen once. The sample consisted of PBMCs. The receptors derive from a man aged 30-40 years in good health and CMV-seropositive. Both conserved end residues are part of each CDR3. D genes are given only for firm matches. For some rows the clone size is stated as once, few or many, or as a class when expanded; others skip it.

J gene: TRBJ2-4
V gene: TRBV6-1
D gene: NA
clone size: NA
CDR3 DNA: TGTGCCAGCAGTGAAATAGGGGGACCCAAAAACATTCAGTACTTC
CDR3 protein: CASSEIGGPKNIQYF

J gene: TRBJ1-1
V gene: TRBV5-4
D gene: NA
clone size: NA
CDR3 DNA: TGTGCCAGCAGACCGACAGGCCGCGGGACTGAAGCTTTCTTT
CDR3 protein: CASRPTGRGTEAFF

J gene: TRBJ2-1
V gene: TRBV4-2
D gene: NA
clone size: few
CDR3 DNA: TGTGCCAGCAGCATACAGGACGGATTCAATGAGCAGTTCTTC
CDR3 protein: CASSIQDGFNEQFF

J gene: TRBJ1-2
V gene: TRBV7-2
D gene: NA
clone size: once
CDR3 DNA: TGTGCCAGCAGCTTATTCGGGGACTCCCCCCACACCTTC
CDR3 protein: CASSLFGDSPHTF

J gene: TRBJ2-7
V gene: TRBV5-6
D gene: TRBD1
clone size: NA
CDR3 DNA: TGTGCCAGCAGTCCCAGGGCAGGGGGCTCCTACGAGCAGTACTTC
CDR3 protein: CASSPRAGGSYEQYF

J gene: TRBJ2-7
V gene: TRBV11-2
D gene: NA
clone size: NA
CDR3 DNA: TGTGCCAGCAGCTTAGCTTATCAGGGAATTTCCTACGAGCAGTACTTC
CDR3 protein: CASSLAYQGISYEQYF

J gene: TRBJ2-7
V gene: TRBV5-1
D gene: NA
clone size: NA
CDR3 DNA: TGCGCCAGCAGCTTGTCAAAGGGGATCTCCTACGAGCAGTACTTC
CDR3 protein: CASSLSKGISYEQYF

J gene: TRBJ2-4
V gene: TRBV12-5
D gene: NA
clone size: once
CDR3 DNA: TGTGCTAGTGGTTTGGGGGGAGGCGGCATTCAGTACTTC
CDR3 protein: CASGLGGGGIQYF

J gene: TRBJ2-6
V gene: TRBV5-6
D gene: NA
clone size: NA
CDR3 DNA: TGTGCCAGCAGCTCCCCCCGACAGAGCTCTGGGGCCAACGTCCTGACTTTC
CDR3 protein: CASSSPRQSSGANVLTF

J gene: TRBJ2-3
V gene: TRBV21-1
D gene: NA
clone size: once
CDR3 DNA: TGTGCCAGCAGCAATTATTGTTTGGCGGGGGGAGGTGCAGATACGCAGTATTTT
CDR3 protein: CASSNYCLAGGGADTQYF

J gene: TRBJ2-7
V gene: TRBV28
D gene: TRBD1
clone size: NA
CDR3 DNA: TGTGCCAGCAGGAGACAGGGAGAAACCTACGAGCAGTACTTC
CDR3 protein: CASRRQGETYEQYF

J gene: TRBJ2-5
V gene: TRBV7-2
D gene: TRBD1
clone size: NA
CDR3 DNA: TGTGCCAGCAGCCGGGACAGGGTCTTTGAGACCCAGTACTTC
CDR3 protein: CASSRDRVFETQYF

J gene: TRBJ2-7
V gene: TRBV2
D gene: NA
clone size: NA
CDR3 DNA: TGTGCCAGCAGTGAAGGAGGAGGAAGATTTGCCTACGAGCAGTACTTC
CDR3 protein: CASSEGGGRFAYEQYF

J gene: TRBJ1-1
V gene: TRBV2
D gene: TRBD1
clone size: NA
CDR3 DNA: TGTGCCAGCAATCGGGACAGAAACACTGAAGCTTTCTTT
CDR3 protein: CASNRDRNTEAFF

J gene: TRBJ1-2
V gene: TRBV27
D gene: NA
clone size: NA
CDR3 DNA: TGTGCCAGCAGTCCAAGCAAGGGGGAAAGCGACTATGGCTACACCTTC
CDR3 protein: CASSPSKGESDYGYTF

J gene: TRBJ1-5
V gene: TRBV30
D gene: NA
clone size: NA
CDR3 DNA: TGTGCCTGGAGTGTAGTTGCGGGTCAGCCCCAGCATTTT
CDR3 protein: CAWSVVAGQPQHF

J gene: TRBJ1-3
V gene: TRBV6-5
D gene: NA
clone size: NA
CDR3 DNA: TGTGCCAGCAGTTCCCGACAGGTCCTCTCTGGAAACACCATATATTTT
CDR3 protein: CASSSRQVLSGNTIYF

J gene: TRBJ1-2
V gene: TRBV6-5
D gene: NA
clone size: NA
CDR3 DNA: TGTGCCAGCACCACGAGCGGGCCCGGGGGGGGCTACACCTTC
CDR3 protein: CASTTSGPGGGYTF

J gene: TRBJ2-7
V gene: TRBV5-4
D gene: TRBD1
clone size: NA
CDR3 DNA: TGTGCCAGCAGCTTTTCCGGGACAGCCTCCTACGAGCAGTACTTC
CDR3 protein: CASSFSGTASYEQYF

J gene: TRBJ2-1
V gene: TRBV7-2
D gene: TRBD2
clone size: once
CDR3 DNA: TGTGCCAGCAGCCCACCGGGGCGGGAGGGCCGGGATGAGTTCTTC
CDR3 protein: CASSPPGREGRDEFF

J gene: TRBJ2-3
V gene: TRBV4-2
D gene: NA
clone size: NA
CDR3 DNA: TGTGCCAGCAGCCAAGATTTGGGAGGCGGTGGGTGGGGTACGCAGTATTTT
CDR3 protein: CASSQDLGGGGWGTQYF

J gene: TRBJ2-3
V gene: TRBV5-6
D gene: TRBD1
clone size: NA
CDR3 DNA: TGTGCCAGCAGCTTGGGACAGGGGACCGGCACAGATACGCAGTATTTT
CDR3 protein: CASSLGQGTGTDTQYF

J gene: TRBJ2-1
V gene: TRBV10-1
D gene: TRBD2
clone size: NA
CDR3 DNA: TGCGCCAGCAGTGAGGGGAGCGGGAGAAAGCAGTTCTTC
CDR3 protein: CASSEGSGRKQFF

J gene: TRBJ1-1
V gene: TRBV27
D gene: NA
clone size: few
CDR3 DNA: TGTGCCAGCAGTCGTGGACAGTTTCGCCCTGAAGCTTTCTTT
CDR3 protein: CASSRGQFRPEAFF

J gene: TRBJ2-1
V gene: TRBV20-1
D gene: NA
clone size: NA
CDR3 DNA: TGCAGTGCTACGGGGTATAATGAGCAGTTCTTC
CDR3 protein: CSATGYNEQFF

J gene: TRBJ1-2
V gene: TRBV6-5
D gene: NA
clone size: few
CDR3 DNA: TGTGCCAGCAGTTTAGAGGGTACCTATGGCTACACCTTC
CDR3 protein: CASSLEGTYGYTF

J gene: TRBJ2-2
V gene: TRBV4-2
D gene: TRBD2
clone size: once
CDR3 DNA: TGTGCCAGCAGCCAAGATATAGCGGGAGGGACGAACACCGGGGAGCTGTTTTTT
CDR3 protein: CASSQDIAGGTNTGELFF

J gene: TRBJ2-5
V gene: TRBV19
D gene: NA
clone size: NA
CDR3 DNA: TGTGCCAGTAGTAGGGACTGGATTCAAGAGACCCAGTACTTC
CDR3 protein: CASSRDWIQETQYF

J gene: TRBJ2-5
V gene: TRBV20-1
D gene: NA
clone size: NA
CDR3 DNA: TGCAGTCTCTGGCTCCAAGAGACCCAGTACTTC
CDR3 protein: CSLWLQETQYF

J gene: TRBJ2-4
V gene: TRBV19
D gene: TRBD1
clone size: few
CDR3 DNA: TGTGCCAGTAGTATGGGACAGCCCAAGAACATTCAGTACTTC
CDR3 protein: CASSMGQPKNIQYF

J gene: TRBJ2-7
V gene: TRBV5-1
D gene: NA
clone size: few
CDR3 DNA: TGCGCCAGCAGCCCGGTGCAGGGAATAAGTTACGAGCAGTACTTC
CDR3 protein: CASSPVQGISYEQYF

J gene: TRBJ2-5
V gene: TRBV5-1
D gene: NA
clone size: NA
CDR3 DNA: TGCGCCAGCAGCTTTCTCCGACGGAGCCAAGAGACCCAGTACTTC
CDR3 protein: CASSFLRRSQETQYF

J gene: TRBJ2-3
V gene: TRBV9
D gene: TRBD1
clone size: NA
CDR3 DNA: TGTGCCAGCAGCGCACAGACAGGGGACCTGGATACGCAGTATTTT
CDR3 protein: CASSAQTGDLDTQYF

J gene: TRBJ2-5
V gene: TRBV29-1
D gene: NA
clone size: NA
CDR3 DNA: TGCAGCGCTGAGGGAGTTCAGCAAGAGACCCAGTACTTC
CDR3 protein: CSAEGVQQETQYF

J gene: TRBJ1-3
V gene: TRBV6-1
D gene: NA
clone size: NA
CDR3 DNA: TGTGCCAGCACCCGAATGAGCTCTGGAAACACCATATATTTT
CDR3 protein: CASTRMSSGNTIYF

J gene: TRBJ2-5
V gene: TRBV5-6
D gene: TRBD1
clone size: NA
CDR3 DNA: TGTGCCAGCAGGACAGGGACAGGGGCCTACCTCTCGAACCAAGAGACCCAGTACTTC
CDR3 protein: CASRTGTGAYLSNQETQYF

J gene: TRBJ2-1
V gene: TRBV2
D gene: TRBD1
clone size: NA
CDR3 DNA: TGTGCCAGCAGCTATTTCAGGGGGAATACCTACAATGAGCAGTTCTTC
CDR3 protein: CASSYFRGNTYNEQFF

J gene: TRBJ2-7
V gene: TRBV4-1
D gene: NA
clone size: once
CDR3 DNA: TGCGCCAGCAGTTTCAGGGCAGGCTACGAGCAGTACTTC
CDR3 protein: CASSFRAGYEQYF

J gene: TRBJ2-2
V gene: TRBV7-3
D gene: NA
clone size: NA
CDR3 DNA: TGTGCCAGCAGCTCTCCCGGGACAACGAACACCGGGGAGCTGTTTTTT
CDR3 protein: CASSSPGTTNTGELFF

J gene: TRBJ2-2
V gene: TRBV5-4
D gene: NA
clone size: few
CDR3 DNA: TGTGCCAGCAGCCTCGATCAAGTCAGGACCGGGGAGCTGTTTTTT
CDR3 protein: CASSLDQVRTGELFF

J gene: TRBJ1-2
V gene: TRBV19
D gene: NA
clone size: NA
CDR3 DNA: TGTGCCAGTAGTGTCCGGGTTGATGGCTACACCTTC
CDR3 protein: CASSVRVDGYTF

J gene: TRBJ1-2
V gene: TRBV15
D gene: NA
clone size: NA
CDR3 DNA: TGTGCCACCAGCAGGAGGGTCTGGGCGGAAGGGCATCAAGAACATGGCTACACCTTC
CDR3 protein: CATSRRVWAEGHQEHGYTF

J gene: TRBJ1-1
V gene: TRBV11-2
D gene: TRBD1
clone size: few
CDR3 DNA: TGTGCCAGCAGCTTAGGACAGGGGGGACACACTGAAGCTTTCTTT
CDR3 protein: CASSLGQGGHTEAFF

J gene: TRBJ2-5
V gene: TRBV18
D gene: NA
clone size: NA
CDR3 DNA: TGTGCCAGCTCACCCATTTCCCGGAGGAGGGAGACCCAGTACTTC
CDR3 protein: CASSPISRRRETQYF

J gene: TRBJ2-7
V gene: TRBV6-1
D gene: TRBD1
clone size: NA
CDR3 DNA: TGTGCCAGCAGTGATAAAATCCGGGACAGGGGGTCCTACGAGCAGTACTTC
CDR3 protein: CASSDKIRDRGSYEQYF

J gene: TRBJ2-1
V gene: TRBV28
D gene: TRBD2
clone size: few
CDR3 DNA: TGTGCCAGCACCTCACCCCGAACTAGCGGGGGGTACAATGAGCAGTTCTTC
CDR3 protein: CASTSPRTSGGYNEQFF

J gene: TRBJ2-7
V gene: TRBV5-1
D gene: TRBD1
clone size: NA
CDR3 DNA: TGCGCCAGCAGCTCGGGACAGGGAGGCGAGTACTTC
CDR3 protein: CASSSGQGGEYF

J gene: TRBJ1-2
V gene: TRBV2
D gene: TRBD1
clone size: NA
CDR3 DNA: TGTGCCAGCAGTTTCGGACAGGGGCGGACGGGCTACACCTTC
CDR3 protein: CASSFGQGRTGYTF

J gene: TRBJ1-5
V gene: TRBV6-4
D gene: NA
clone size: NA
CDR3 DNA: TGTGCCAGCAGTGGACAGGCCAATCAGCCCCAGCATTTT
CDR3 protein: CASSGQANQPQHF

J gene: TRBJ1-1
V gene: TRBV7-9
D gene: NA
clone size: NA
CDR3 DNA: TGTGCCAGCAGCCGTACAGGGAACACTGAAGCTTTCTTT
CDR3 protein: CASSRTGNTEAFF

J gene: TRBJ2-3
V gene: TRBV5-6
D gene: NA
clone size: NA
CDR3 DNA: TGTGCCAGCAGCCAGACTTGGGATACGCAGTATTTT
CDR3 protein: CASSQTWDTQYF

J gene: TRBJ2-2
V gene: TRBV18
D gene: NA
clone size: once
CDR3 DNA: TGTGCCAGCTCACCACCCGGGAACACCGGGGAGCTGTTTTTT
CDR3 protein: CASSPPGNTGELFF

J gene: TRBJ1-4
V gene: TRBV9
D gene: NA
clone size: once
CDR3 DNA: TGTGCCAGCAGCGTCGGTCTAGCTGAAAAACTGTTTTTT
CDR3 protein: CASSVGLAEKLFF

J gene: TRBJ1-2
V gene: TRBV27
D gene: NA
clone size: NA
CDR3 DNA: TGTGCCAGCAGTTATCACCGGCAGGGGAACTATGGCTACACCTTC
CDR3 protein: CASSYHRQGNYGYTF

J gene: TRBJ2-7
V gene: TRBV11-2
D gene: TRBD2
clone size: NA
CDR3 DNA: TGTGCCAGCAGCTTCACAGCGGGAGCTGGCGACGAGCAGTACTTC
CDR3 protein: CASSFTAGAGDEQYF

J gene: TRBJ2-5
V gene: TRBV7-7
D gene: TRBD2
clone size: NA
CDR3 DNA: TGTGCTAGCAGCTTAGTAACGGCTAGCGGTTTCCAAGAGACCCAGTACTTC
CDR3 protein: CASSLVTASGFQETQYF

J gene: TRBJ2-7
V gene: TRBV11-1
D gene: TRBD1
clone size: NA
CDR3 DNA: TGTGCCAGCAGCGCCCGACAGGGTTCCTTCTACGAGCAGTACTTC
CDR3 protein: CASSARQGSFYEQYF

J gene: TRBJ1-4
V gene: TRBV28
D gene: NA
clone size: NA
CDR3 DNA: TGTGCCAGCAGTTTAGGGGGGGGAAATGAAAAACTGTTTTTT
CDR3 protein: CASSLGGGNEKLFF

J gene: TRBJ1-4
V gene: TRBV2
D gene: TRBD1
clone size: few
CDR3 DNA: TGTGCCAGCATAATCGACAGGGCCGGGTTCGAAAAACTGTTTTTT
CDR3 protein: CASIIDRAGFEKLFF

J gene: TRBJ2-7
V gene: TRBV13
D gene: TRBD2
clone size: NA
CDR3 DNA: TGTGCCAGCAGCTCCCGACATCCCGGGGGGAGCTCCTACGAGCAGTACTTC
CDR3 protein: CASSSRHPGGSSYEQYF